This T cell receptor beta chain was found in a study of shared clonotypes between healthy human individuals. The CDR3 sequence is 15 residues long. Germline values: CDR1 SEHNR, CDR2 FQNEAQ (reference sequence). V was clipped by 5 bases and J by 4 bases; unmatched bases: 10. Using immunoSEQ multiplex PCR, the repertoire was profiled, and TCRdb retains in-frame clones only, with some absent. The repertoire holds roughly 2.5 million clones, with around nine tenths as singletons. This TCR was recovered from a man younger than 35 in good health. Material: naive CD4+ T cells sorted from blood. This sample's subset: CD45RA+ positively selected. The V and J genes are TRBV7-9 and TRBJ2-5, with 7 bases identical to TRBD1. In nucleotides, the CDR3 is TGTGCCAGCAGCCTAAACCCGACAGGGCGAGAGACCCAGTACTTC. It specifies CASSLNPTGRETQYF.